Below, 26 T cell receptor beta chains from the same sample are listed, as sequenced in a study of blood T cell repertoires in COVID-19. Data came from immunoSEQ multiplex PCR; TCRdb stores just in-frame clones and leaves some out. The profile shows 490,000 or so clones, around nine tenths of them singletons. Sequencing was done on a sample of PBMCs or T cells enriched from blood (not recorded which). These receptors were taken from a woman in her fifties or sixties who had recovered from COVID-19.

V and J are TRBV11-3 and TRBJ1-1, with D perhaps TRBD1 (5 bases). The V and J ends lost 1 base and 7 bases respectively, with 13 bases between them. This CDR3 is 14 amino acids long. Germline CDR1 SGHNT, CDR2 YENEEA. The CDR3 loop is CASSLATAPYEAFF. DNA for the CDR3: TGTGCCAGCAGCTTAGCGACAGCCCCCTATGAAGCTTTCTTT.

The rearrangement links TRBV5-1 to TRBJ2-1, with 8 positions matching TRBD2. Trimming at V came to 4 bases and at J to 5 bases, leaving 11 bases not matched to a gene. There are 16 residues in the CDR3. Germline CDR1 reads SGHRS; CDR2 reads YFSETQ. This CDR3 reads CASSPYIAGPNNEQFF. CDR3 nucleotides: TGCGCCAGCAGCCCGTACATAGCGGGGCCTAACAATGAGCAGTTCTTC.

This chain connects TRBV15 to TRBJ2-5; D gene uncertain. V was cut by 3 bases and J by 3 bases, with 5 bases left in between. Germline assignment: CDR1 LNHNV and CDR2 YYDKDF (reference sequence). This CDR3 region has 12 residues. In nucleotides, the CDR3 is TGTGCCACCAGCAGGGTAGAAGAGACCCAGTACTTC. It yields the protein CATSRVEETQYF. The whole variable domain, remainder taken from reference TRBV15 and TRBJ2-5, is DAMVIQNPRYQVTQFGKPVTLSCSQTLNHNVMYWYQQKSSQAPKLLFHYYDKDFNNEADTPDNFQSRRPNTSFCFLDIRSPGLGDTAMYLCATSRVEETQYFGPGTRLLVL.

V usage is TRBV7-2 and J usage is TRBJ2-3; 10 bases are a match to TRBD2. Per the germline V gene, CDR1 is SGHTA and CDR2 is FQGNSA. CDR3 length: 16 amino acids. Trimming removed 2 bases from V and 4 bases from J; junction bases left unmatched: 6. CDR3 region: CASSLKASGGPDTQYF. In nucleotides, the CDR3 is TGTGCCAGCAGCTTAAAGGCTAGCGGGGGCCCAGATACGCAGTATTTT.

This chain connects TRBV24-1 to TRBJ2-1, with 7 bases fitting TRBD1. The junction had 6 bases not matched to a gene; V was cut back by 6 bases and J by 5 bases. This CDR3 spans 14 amino acids. Germline V gene data show CDR1 as KGHDR and CDR2 as SFDVKD. CDR3 DNA: TGTGCCACCAGTATCCGGGACAGAGACAATGAGCAGTTCTTC. Residues: CATSIRDRDNEQFF.

The V gene is TRBV11-2, the J gene TRBJ2-1; possibly TRBD2 for D (6 bases). V lost 5 bases and J lost 3, with 17 bases in between. Germline V gives CDR1 SGHAT, CDR2 FQNNGV. The CDR3 runs 16 residues. CDR3 sequence (DNA): TGTGCCAGCAGCCTCCTACATACGGGACTCTACAATGAGCAGTTCTTC. Residues: CASSLLHTGLYNEQFF.

The chain employs TRBV7-9 and TRBJ2-2, with D uncertain. V shed 6 bases and J shed 1 base, with 3 bases lying between them. CDR3 size: 12 residues. In germline, CDR1 is SEHNR, CDR2 FQNEAQ (reference sequence). CDR3 residues: CASSLNTGELFF. The CDR3 coding sequence is TGTGCCAGCAGTCTGAACACCGGGGAGCTGTTTTTT.

This sequence joins TRBV2 and TRBJ2-7; no reliable D call. Per germline, CDR1 SNHLY and CDR2 FYNNEI. This CDR3 comprises 13 residues. The V end lost 6 bases, the J end lost 3 bases, and 12 bases lay between the germline ends. CDR3 nucleotide sequence: TGTGCCAGCAGGTTAACAGCAGACTACGAGCAGTACTTC. Translation: CASRLTADYEQYF.

The chain combines TRBV18 with TRBJ1-2, with TRBD1 matching over 7 bases. The CDR3 spans 15 residues. In germline, CDR1 is KGHSH, CDR2 LQKENI. J was trimmed by 10 bases and V by 3 bases; bases with no gene match: 14. This CDR3 reads CASSPWVETGKDYTF. The CDR3 DNA sequence: TGTGCCAGCTCACCTTGGGTGGAGACAGGGAAGGACTACACCTTC.

V is TRBV3-1 (or the pseudogene TRBV3-2) and J is TRBJ1-1, with 8 bases identical to TRBD1. Germline CDR1 and CDR2: LGHDT and YNNKEL (reference sequence). Losses at the gene ends were 5 bases for V and 0 bases for J; bases not matched to a gene: 8. The CDR3 length is 16 residues. CDR3 region: CASSYQGALMNTEAFF. The CDR3 DNA reads as TGTGCCAGCAGCTATCAGGGGGCCCTAATGAACACTGAAGCTTTCTTT.

DNA of the CDR3: TGTGCCACCAGTGATTACCGGGGGTCGGCGGAGACCCAGTACTTC. Translating it yields CATSDYRGSAETQYF. The chain employs TRBV24-1 and TRBJ2-5; a possible D gene is TRBD2 (6 bases). The germline V gene has CDR1 KGHDR and CDR2 SFDVKD. V lost 2 bases to trimming and J lost 5 bases, with 14 bases between them. This CDR3 region has 15 residues.

V and J are TRBV5-1 and TRBJ1-1; D call uncertain. V lost 3 bases and J 0 bases, leaving 6 bases between the germline ends. Germline V gene data show CDR1 as SGHRS and CDR2 as YFSETQ. This CDR3 spans 13 amino acids. The CDR3 DNA reads TGCGCCAGCAGCTATACAGTGAACACTGAAGCTTTCTTT. Translated: CASSYTVNTEAFF.

The chain carries TRBV10-2 and TRBJ1-4, with D possibly TRBD1 on 5 matching bases. Germline CDR1 WSHSY, CDR2 SAAADI. Trimming shortened V by 4 bases and J by 3 bases, and 9 bases separated the two germline ends. This CDR3 comprises 14 residues. The CDR3 DNA sequence: TGCGCCAGCAGTGGCAGGGAACCTAATGAAAAACTGTTTTTT. Amino acid sequence: CASSGREPNEKLFF.

This clone appeared once. This chain links TRBV12-3 or TRBV12-4 with TRBJ1-2; 9 bases match TRBD1. V was pared by 5 bases and J by 8 bases, with 6 bases of the junction left unmatched. The CDR3 is 13 amino acids. CDR3 protein: CASSVRDRVGYTF. The CDR3 DNA reads TGTGCCAGCAGTGTCCGGGACAGGGTCGGCTACACCTTC.

The chain couples TRBV10-3 to TRBJ1-1; 7 bases map to TRBD1. From germline, CDR1 is ENHRY and CDR2 SYGVKD. V shed 6 bases, J shed 2 bases, and the junction held 6 bases outside the gene matches. The CDR3 spans 14 residues. CDR3 sequence: CAISYTGENTEAFF. The DNA of the CDR3 is TGTGCCATCAGCTACACAGGGGAAAACACTGAAGCTTTCTTT.

In regard to this clone: No DNA is shown, since the ends of the CDR3 on it are uncertain; the CDR3 is the one TCRdb lists. The rearrangement joins TRBV7-8 to TRBJ2-3; the D call in the table, TRBD1, was not verified against the DNA. Germline V lookup: CDR1 SGHVS, CDR2 FQNEAQ. The CDR3 adds up to 16 amino acids, both ends counted. CDR3 sequence: CASSSNVGTGALPWYF.

V gene TRBV7-8 combines with J gene TRBJ2-2, with 8 bases fitting TRBD1. The ends lost 1 base at V and 2 bases at J; junction bases unmatched: 3. This CDR3 contains 16 residues. Germline V gene lookup returns CDR1 SGHVS and CDR2 FQNEAQ. CDR3 amino acids: CASSLVQGANTGELFF. In nucleotides, the CDR3 is TGTGCCAGCAGCTTAGTGCAGGGGGCCAACACCGGGGAGCTGTTTTTT.

A few counts support this clone. This chain links TRBV9 with TRBJ1-6; TRBD1 is a possible D gene (6 bases). The germline CDR1 and CDR2 sequences are SGDLS and YYNGEE. V was cut by 3 bases and J by 0 bases, with 13 bases left in between. CDR3 size: 17 residues. CDR3 protein: CASSASGTTSYNSPLHF. CDR3 DNA: TGTGCCAGCAGCGCTTCCGGGACAACCTCCTATAATTCACCCCTCCACTTT.

J is TRBJ2-1 and V is TRBV10-1; TRBD2 agrees at 9 bases. V lost 0 bases to trimming and J lost 8 bases; unmatched junction nucleotides: 5. Germline CDR1 is WNHNN and CDR2 is SYGVQD (reference sequence). The CDR3 covers 15 residues. CDR3 nucleotides: TGCGCCAGCAGTGAGTCGGGCGGGGGGGTCGATGAGCAGTTCTTC. This sequence encodes CASSESGGGVDEQFF.

This sequence joins TRBV6-5 and TRBJ1-3, with D tentatively TRBD1 (6 bases). Trimming removed 5 bases at V and 2 bases at J, with 10 bases between. The germline CDR1 and CDR2 sequences are MNHEY and SVGAGI. This CDR3 has 14 residues. The CDR3 nucleotides are TGTGCCAGCAGTCTCCAGGGGCCTGGAAACACCATATATTTT. Amino acids: CASSLQGPGNTIYF.

The chain combines TRBV3-1 (or the pseudogene TRBV3-2) with TRBJ1-5; TRBD1 aligns across 9 bases. CDR1 and CDR2 (germline): LGHDT, YNNKEL (reference sequence). After removal of 1 base from V and 5 bases from J, the junction contained 3 bases not matched to a gene. The CDR3 sequence is 15 residues long. The DNA for the CDR3 is TGTGCCAGCAGCCAAGGGACAGGGGTAGATCAGCCCCAGCATTTT. Its translation: CASSQGTGVDQPQHF.

The chain combines TRBV10-2 with TRBJ1-5; 8 nucleotides align to TRBD1. CDR1 and CDR2 from the germline V gene are WSHSY and SAAADI. The V segment lost 6 bases and the J segment 1 base; nucleotides outside the gene matches: 2. The CDR3 has 14 residues. CDR3 DNA sequence: TGCGCCAGCAGCGACAGGGGCAGCAATCAGCCCCAGCATTTT. Protein sequence: CASSDRGSNQPQHF.

This clone was seen a handful of times. The chain recombines TRBV2 with TRBJ1-1; D not resolved. The CDR3 length is 13 residues. With 7 bases removed from V and 0 bases from J, the gap between germline ends came to 9 bases. The germline V gene has CDR1 SNHLY and CDR2 FYNNEI. CDR3: CASTQDLNTEAFF. The CDR3 DNA sequence: TGTGCCAGCACTCAGGACTTGAACACTGAAGCTTTCTTT.

The chain is built from TRBV6-5 and TRBJ1-1; D may be TRBD1 (6 bases). CDR3 length equals 15 residues. V lost 5 bases and J 0 bases, leaving 13 bases between the germline ends. Germline V gives CDR1 MNHEY, CDR2 SVGAGI. The CDR3 loop is CASSLSGTLNTEAFF. CDR3 coding DNA: TGTGCCAGCAGTCTATCCGGGACACTGAACACTGAAGCTTTCTTT.

The gene calls are TRBV11-2 and TRBJ2-5, with D perhaps TRBD1 (6 bases). The V gene's germline CDR1 is SGHAT and CDR2 FQNNGV. The CDR3 totals 14 residues. Trimming took 4 bases from V and 5 from J, leaving 14 bases between them. The CDR3 region has the DNA TGTGCCAGCAGCTCAACAGGGACGGGGGAGACCCAGTACTTC. This encodes CASSSTGTGETQYF.

This sequence joins TRBV30 and TRBJ2-3, with TRBD2 matching 8 bases. V lost 1 base, J lost 5 bases, and 8 bases stayed unmatched. CDR1 and CDR2 (germline): GTSNPN, SVGIG (reference sequence). This CDR3 spans 15 amino acids. For the CDR3, the DNA is TGTGCCTGGAGTGGTGGTAGCGGGGCTGGAGATACGCAGTATTTT. Translated, it gives CAWSGGSGAGDTQYF.